The rows below give T cell receptor beta chains drawn from one sample of a study of tumor-infiltrating lymphocytes in primary liver carcinoma. A single record per CDR3 protein comes from TCRdb applying MiXCR to the multiplex PCR reads. The table records 310,000 or so distinct CDR3 sequences, almost 60% of them present only once. Source material: peripheral blood. These receptors were collected from a woman aged 30 to 39 with primary liver carcinoma and hepatitis B virus infection. Both conserved end residues are part of each CDR3. A D gene is named only where the DNA matches it firmly. Not every row has a clone size; where given, it reads once, few, many or a size class.

d_gene: NA
v_gene: TRBV7-9
abundance: NA
j_gene: TRBJ2-5
CDR3aa: CASTSVIEETQYF
CDR3nt: TGTGCCAGCACTAGCGTGATCGAAGAGACCCAGTACTTC

d_gene: NA
v_gene: TRBV28
abundance: NA
j_gene: TRBJ2-3
CDR3aa: CASSLSLGTDTQYF
CDR3nt: TGTGCCAGCAGTTTATCCCTCGGGACAGATACGCAGTATTTT

d_gene: NA
v_gene: TRBV6-1
abundance: few
j_gene: TRBJ2-2
CDR3aa: CASSDGTEVIGELFF
CDR3nt: TGTGCCAGCAGTGATGGGACGGAGGTGATCGGGGAGCTGTTTTTT

d_gene: NA
v_gene: TRBV28
abundance: NA
j_gene: TRBJ1-5
CDR3aa: CASSFGGGGEPQHF
CDR3nt: TGTGCCAGCAGTTTTGGCGGTGGGGGGGAGCCCCAGCATTTT

d_gene: NA
v_gene: TRBV11-3
abundance: NA
j_gene: TRBJ1-2
CDR3aa: CTSGPRTANYGYTF
CDR3nt: TGTACCAGCGGCCCCAGGACGGCCAACTATGGCTACACCTTC

d_gene: NA
v_gene: TRBV6-2/TRBV6-3
abundance: few
j_gene: TRBJ2-3
CDR3aa: CASSYGQKITDTQYF
CDR3nt: TGTGCCAGCAGTTACGGACAGAAAATCACAGATACGCAGTATTTT

d_gene: TRBD2
v_gene: TRBV29-1
abundance: many
j_gene: TRBJ2-4
CDR3aa: CSVDSGRIQYF
CDR3nt: TGCAGCGTGGATAGCGGGCGCATTCAGTACTTC

d_gene: NA
v_gene: TRBV13
abundance: NA
j_gene: TRBJ2-7
CDR3aa: CASSYWNRASSGQYF
CDR3nt: TGTGCCAGTAGCTACTGGAACAGGGCCTCATCGGGGCAGTACTTC

d_gene: TRBD1
v_gene: TRBV28
abundance: NA
j_gene: TRBJ1-1
CDR3aa: CASSSGTGRTEAFF
CDR3nt: TGTGCCAGCAGTTCAGGGACAGGGAGGACTGAAGCTTTCTTT

d_gene: NA
v_gene: TRBV4-1
abundance: NA
j_gene: TRBJ1-1
CDR3aa: CASSSPTDLNTEAFF
CDR3nt: TGCGCCAGCAGTTCACCGACAGACCTTAACACTGAAGCTTTCTTT

d_gene: NA
v_gene: TRBV28
abundance: NA
j_gene: TRBJ2-1
CDR3aa: CASSLQMTEEQFF
CDR3nt: TGTGCCAGCAGTTTACAAATGACAGAAGAGCAGTTCTTC

d_gene: NA
v_gene: TRBV11-2
abundance: NA
j_gene: TRBJ2-3
CDR3aa: CVSSLVGWNGPTDTQYF
CDR3nt: TGTGTCAGCAGCTTAGTTGGGTGGAATGGACCCACAGATACACAGTATTTT

d_gene: NA
v_gene: TRBV29-1
abundance: once
j_gene: TRBJ1-1
CDR3aa: CSVEPCTGTEAFF
CDR3nt: TGCAGCGTTGAACCCTGCACGGGGACTGAAGCTTTCTTT